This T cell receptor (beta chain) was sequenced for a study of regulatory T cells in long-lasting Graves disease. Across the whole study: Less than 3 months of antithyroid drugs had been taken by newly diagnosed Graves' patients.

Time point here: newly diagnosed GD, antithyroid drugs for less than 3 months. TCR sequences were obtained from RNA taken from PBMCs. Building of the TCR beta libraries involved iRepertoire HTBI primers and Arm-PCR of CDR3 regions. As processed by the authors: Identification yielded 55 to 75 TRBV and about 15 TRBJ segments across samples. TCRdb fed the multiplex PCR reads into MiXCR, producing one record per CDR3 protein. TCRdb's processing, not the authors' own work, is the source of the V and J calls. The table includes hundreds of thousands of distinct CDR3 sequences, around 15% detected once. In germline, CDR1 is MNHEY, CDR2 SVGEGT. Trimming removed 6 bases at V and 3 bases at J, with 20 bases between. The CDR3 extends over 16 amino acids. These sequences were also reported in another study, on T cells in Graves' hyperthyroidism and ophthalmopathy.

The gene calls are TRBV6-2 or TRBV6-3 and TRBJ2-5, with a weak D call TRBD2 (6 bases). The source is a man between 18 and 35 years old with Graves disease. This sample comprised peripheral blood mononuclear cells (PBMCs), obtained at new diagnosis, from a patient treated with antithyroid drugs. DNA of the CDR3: TGTGCCAGCAGCAGTCTTATTGGGGGAGGAAAAGAGACCCAGTACTTC. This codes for CASSSLIGGGKETQYF.